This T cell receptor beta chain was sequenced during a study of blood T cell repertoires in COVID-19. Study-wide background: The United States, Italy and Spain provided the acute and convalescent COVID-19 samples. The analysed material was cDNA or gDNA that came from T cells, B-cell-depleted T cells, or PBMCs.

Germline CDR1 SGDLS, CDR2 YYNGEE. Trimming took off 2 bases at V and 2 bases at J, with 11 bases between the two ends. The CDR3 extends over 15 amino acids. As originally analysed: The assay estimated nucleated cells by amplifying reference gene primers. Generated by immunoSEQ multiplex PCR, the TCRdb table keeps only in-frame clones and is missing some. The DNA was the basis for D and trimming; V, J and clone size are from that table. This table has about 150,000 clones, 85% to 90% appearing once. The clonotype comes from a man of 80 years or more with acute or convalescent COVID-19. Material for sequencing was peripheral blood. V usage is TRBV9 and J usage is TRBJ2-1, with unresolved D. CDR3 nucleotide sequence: TGTGCCAGCAGCGTCCTCGCGAGCGCCTACAATGAGCAGTTCTTC. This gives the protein CASSVLASAYNEQFF.